This TCR beta chain was captured in a study of blood T cell repertoires in COVID-19. CDR3 size: 13 residues. Germline V gives CDR1 SGHNT, CDR2 YENEEA. Trimming shortened V by 2 bases and J by 6 bases, and 11 bases separated the two germline ends. Methods used by the authors: Reference gene primer amplification gave nucleated cell count estimates. Repertoires were generated with immunoSEQ multiplex PCR, while TCRdb's copy carries only in-frame clones and drops some. D and trimming come from the DNA, and the V and J calls and clone size come from that table. The sample has about 480,000 clones, more than 75% seen once.

Sequenced input: PBMCs or T cells enriched from blood (not recorded which). This chain links TRBV11-3 with TRBJ2-7; D not resolved. This clonotype was obtained from a woman aged 40 to 50 who had recovered from COVID-19. CDR3 nucleotide sequence: TGTGCCAGCAGCTTACGTGACACCCTCGAGCAGTACTTC. This translates into CASSLRDTLEQYF.